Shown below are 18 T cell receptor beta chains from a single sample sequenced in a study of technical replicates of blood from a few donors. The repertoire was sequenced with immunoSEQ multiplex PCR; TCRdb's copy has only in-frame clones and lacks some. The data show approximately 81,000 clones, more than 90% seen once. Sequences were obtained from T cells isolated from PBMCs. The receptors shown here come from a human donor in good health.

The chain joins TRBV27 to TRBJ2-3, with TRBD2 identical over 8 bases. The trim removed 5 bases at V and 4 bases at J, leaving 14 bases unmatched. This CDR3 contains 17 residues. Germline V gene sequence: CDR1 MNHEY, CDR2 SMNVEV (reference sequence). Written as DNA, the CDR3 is TGTGCCAGCAGTCCCATTTACCGGGAGGGACCCGCAGATACGCAGTATTTT. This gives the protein CASSPIYREGPADTQYF.

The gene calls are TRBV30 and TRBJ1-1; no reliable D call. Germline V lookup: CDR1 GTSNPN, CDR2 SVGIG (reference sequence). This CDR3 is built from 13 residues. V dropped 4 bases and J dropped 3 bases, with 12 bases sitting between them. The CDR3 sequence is CAWNWEVDTEAFF. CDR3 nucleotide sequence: TGTGCCTGGAATTGGGAGGTGGACACTGAAGCTTTCTTT. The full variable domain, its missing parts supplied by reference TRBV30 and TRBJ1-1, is SQTIHQWPATLVQPVGSPLSLECTVEGTSNPNLYWYRQAAGRGLQLLFYSVGIGQISSEVPQNLSASRPQDRQFILSSKKLLLSDSGFYLCAWNWEVDTEAFFGQGTRLTVV.

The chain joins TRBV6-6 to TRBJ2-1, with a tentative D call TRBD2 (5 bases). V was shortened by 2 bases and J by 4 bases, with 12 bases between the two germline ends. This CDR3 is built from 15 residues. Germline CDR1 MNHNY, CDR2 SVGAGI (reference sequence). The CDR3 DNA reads TGTGCCAGCAGTTACCCAAAGGACTTGTACAATGAGCAGTTCTTC. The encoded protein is CASSYPKDLYNEQFF.

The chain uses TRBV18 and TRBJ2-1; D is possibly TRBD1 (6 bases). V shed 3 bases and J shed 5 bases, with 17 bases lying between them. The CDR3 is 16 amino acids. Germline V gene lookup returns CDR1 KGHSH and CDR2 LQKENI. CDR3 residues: CASSPPANRADNEQFF. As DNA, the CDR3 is TGTGCCAGCTCACCCCCCGCGAACAGGGCAGACAATGAGCAGTTCTTC.

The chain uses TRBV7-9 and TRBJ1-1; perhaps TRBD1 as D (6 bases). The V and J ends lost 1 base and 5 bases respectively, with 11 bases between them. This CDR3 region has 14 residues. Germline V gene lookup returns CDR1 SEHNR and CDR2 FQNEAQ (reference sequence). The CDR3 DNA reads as TGTGCCAGCAGCTTAGGAGGGGGTTTTACTGAAGCTTTCTTT. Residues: CASSLGGGFTEAFF.

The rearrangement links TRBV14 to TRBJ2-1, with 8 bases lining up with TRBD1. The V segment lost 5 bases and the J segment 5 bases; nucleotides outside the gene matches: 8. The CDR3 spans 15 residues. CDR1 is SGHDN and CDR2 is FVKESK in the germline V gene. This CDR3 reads CASSSMDRVNNEQFF. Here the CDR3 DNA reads TGTGCCAGCAGCTCAATGGACAGGGTCAACAATGAGCAGTTCTTC.

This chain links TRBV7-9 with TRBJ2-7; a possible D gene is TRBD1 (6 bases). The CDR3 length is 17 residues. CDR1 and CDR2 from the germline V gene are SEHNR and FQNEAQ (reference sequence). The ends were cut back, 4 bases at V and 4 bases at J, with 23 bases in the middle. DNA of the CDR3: TGTGCCAGCAGCTCTTTCTCACGGGACAAAGGAGGATACGAGCAGTACTTC. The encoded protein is CASSSFSRDKGGYEQYF. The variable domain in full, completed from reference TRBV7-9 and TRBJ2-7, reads DTGVSQNPRHKITKRGQNVTFRCDPISEHNRLYWYRQTLGQGPEFLTYFQNEAQLEKSRLLSDRFSAERPKGSFSTLEIQRTEQGDSAMYLCASSSFSRDKGGYEQYFGPGTRLTVT.

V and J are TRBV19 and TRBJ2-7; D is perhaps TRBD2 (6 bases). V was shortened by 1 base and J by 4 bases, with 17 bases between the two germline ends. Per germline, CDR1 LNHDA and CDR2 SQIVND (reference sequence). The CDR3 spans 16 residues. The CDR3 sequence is CASSIGPGEIGYEQYF. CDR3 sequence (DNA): TGTGCCAGTAGTATAGGGCCGGGAGAAATAGGTTACGAGCAGTACTTC.

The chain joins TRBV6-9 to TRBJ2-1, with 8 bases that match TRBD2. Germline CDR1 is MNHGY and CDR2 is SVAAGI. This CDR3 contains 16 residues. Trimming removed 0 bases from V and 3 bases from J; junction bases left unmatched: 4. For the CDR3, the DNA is TGTGCCAGCAGTTATTCTTGGCTAGCGGGCTACAATGAGCAGTTCTTC. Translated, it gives CASSYSWLAGYNEQFF.

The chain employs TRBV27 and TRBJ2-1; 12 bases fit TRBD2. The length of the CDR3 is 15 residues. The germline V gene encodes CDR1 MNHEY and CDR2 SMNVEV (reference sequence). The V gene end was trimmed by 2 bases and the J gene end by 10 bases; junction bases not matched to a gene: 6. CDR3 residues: CASSLVGLAGNEQFF. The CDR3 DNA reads TGTGCCAGCAGTTTAGTTGGACTAGCGGGAAACGAGCAGTTCTTC.

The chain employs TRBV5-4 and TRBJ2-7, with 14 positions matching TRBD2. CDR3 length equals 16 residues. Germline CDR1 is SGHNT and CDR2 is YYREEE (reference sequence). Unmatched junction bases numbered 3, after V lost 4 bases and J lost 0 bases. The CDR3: CASSQGLAGVSYEQYF. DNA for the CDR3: TGTGCCAGCAGCCAGGGACTAGCGGGAGTCTCCTACGAGCAGTACTTC.

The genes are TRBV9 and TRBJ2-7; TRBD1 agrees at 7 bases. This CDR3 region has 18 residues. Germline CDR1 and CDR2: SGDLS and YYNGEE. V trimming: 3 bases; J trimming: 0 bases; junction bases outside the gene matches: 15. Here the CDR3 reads CASSERPTGALNSYEQYF. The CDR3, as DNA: TGTGCCAGCAGCGAGCGCCCCACAGGGGCACTAAACTCCTACGAGCAGTACTTC. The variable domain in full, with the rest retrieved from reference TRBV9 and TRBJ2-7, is DSGVTQTPKHLITATGQRVTLRCSPRSGDLSVYWYQQSLDQGLQFLIQYYNGEERAKGNILERFSAQQFPDLHSELNLSSLELGDSALYFCASSERPTGALNSYEQYFGPGTRLTVT.

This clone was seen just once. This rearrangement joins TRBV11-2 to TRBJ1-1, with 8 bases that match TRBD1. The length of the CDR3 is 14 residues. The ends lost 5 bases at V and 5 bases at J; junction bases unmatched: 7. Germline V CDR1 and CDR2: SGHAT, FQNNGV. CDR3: CASSGQGGWTEAFF. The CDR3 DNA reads TGTGCCAGCAGCGGACAGGGAGGATGGACTGAAGCTTTCTTT.

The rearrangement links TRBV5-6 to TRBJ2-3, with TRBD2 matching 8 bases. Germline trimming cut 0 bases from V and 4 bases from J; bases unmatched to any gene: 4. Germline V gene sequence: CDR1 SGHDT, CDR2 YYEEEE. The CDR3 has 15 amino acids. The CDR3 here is CASSLGTSPADTQYF. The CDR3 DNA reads TGTGCCAGCAGCTTGGGGACTAGCCCCGCAGATACGCAGTATTTT.

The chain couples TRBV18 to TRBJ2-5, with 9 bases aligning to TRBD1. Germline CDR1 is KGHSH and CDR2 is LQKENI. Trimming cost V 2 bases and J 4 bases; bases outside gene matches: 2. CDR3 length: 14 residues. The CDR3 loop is CASSPSGQGETQYF. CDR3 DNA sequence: TGTGCCAGCTCACCATCGGGACAGGGAGAGACCCAGTACTTC.

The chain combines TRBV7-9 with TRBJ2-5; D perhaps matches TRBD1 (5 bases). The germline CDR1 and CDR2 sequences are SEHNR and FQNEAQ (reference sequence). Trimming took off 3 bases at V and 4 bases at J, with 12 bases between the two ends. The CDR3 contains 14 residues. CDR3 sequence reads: CASSFKGLIETQYF. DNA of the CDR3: TGTGCCAGCAGCTTCAAGGGGCTGATAGAGACCCAGTACTTC.

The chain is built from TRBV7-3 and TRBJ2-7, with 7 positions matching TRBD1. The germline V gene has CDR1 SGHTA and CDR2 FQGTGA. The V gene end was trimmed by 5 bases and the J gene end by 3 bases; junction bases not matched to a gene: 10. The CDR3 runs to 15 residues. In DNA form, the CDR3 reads TGTGCCAGCAGCCCCGTAGGGGACAGCGACTACGAGCAGTACTTC. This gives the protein CASSPVGDSDYEQYF.

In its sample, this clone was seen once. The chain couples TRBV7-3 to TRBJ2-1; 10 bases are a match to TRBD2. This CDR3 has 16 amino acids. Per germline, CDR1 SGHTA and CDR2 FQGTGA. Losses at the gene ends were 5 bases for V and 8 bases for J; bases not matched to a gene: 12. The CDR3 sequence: CASSLGPSGSWDEQFF. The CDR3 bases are TGTGCCAGCAGCCTAGGACCTAGCGGGAGTTGGGATGAGCAGTTCTTC.